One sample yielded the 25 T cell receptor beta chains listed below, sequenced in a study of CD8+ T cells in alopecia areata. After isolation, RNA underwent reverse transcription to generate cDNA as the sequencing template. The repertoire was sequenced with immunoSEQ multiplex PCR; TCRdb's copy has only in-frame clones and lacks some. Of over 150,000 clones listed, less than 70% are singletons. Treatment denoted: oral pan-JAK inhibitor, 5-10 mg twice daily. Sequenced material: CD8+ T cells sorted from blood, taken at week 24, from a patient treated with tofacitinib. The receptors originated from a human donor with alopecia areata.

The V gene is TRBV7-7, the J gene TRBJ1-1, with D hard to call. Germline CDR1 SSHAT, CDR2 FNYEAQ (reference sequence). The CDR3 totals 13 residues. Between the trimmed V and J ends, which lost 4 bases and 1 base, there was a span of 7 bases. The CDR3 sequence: CASSSNRNTEAFF. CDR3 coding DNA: TGTGCCAGCAGCTCAAACAGGAACACTGAAGCTTTCTTT.

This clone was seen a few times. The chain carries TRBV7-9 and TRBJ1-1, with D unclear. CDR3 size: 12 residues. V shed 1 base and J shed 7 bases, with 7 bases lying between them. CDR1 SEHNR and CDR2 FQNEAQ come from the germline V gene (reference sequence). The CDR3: CASSLVLVEAFF. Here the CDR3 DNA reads TGTGCCAGCAGCTTAGTCCTGGTTGAAGCTTTCTTT. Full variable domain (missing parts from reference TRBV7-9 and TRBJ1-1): DTGVSQNPRHKITKRGQNVTFRCDPISEHNRLYWYRQTLGQGPEFLTYFQNEAQLEKSRLLSDRFSAERPKGSFSTLEIQRTEQGDSAMYLCASSLVLVEAFFGQGTRLTVV.

CDR3 sequence reads: CAISGVSDRSWRGYTF. DNA of the CDR3: TGTGCCATCAGTGGGGTTTCTGACAGGAGTTGGAGGGGCTACACCTTC. The chain carries TRBV10-3 and TRBJ1-2; weak D call: TRBD1 (6 bases). Trimming took off 4 bases at V and 8 bases at J, with 23 bases between the two ends. The CDR3 has 16 amino acids. Germline-derived CDR1 and CDR2 are ENHRY and SYGVKD.

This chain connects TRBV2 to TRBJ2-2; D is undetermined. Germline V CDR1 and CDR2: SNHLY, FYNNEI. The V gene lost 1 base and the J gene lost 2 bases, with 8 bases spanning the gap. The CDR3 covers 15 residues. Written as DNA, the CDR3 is TGTGCCAGCAGTGAAGTTCTGGCTAACACCGGGGAGCTGTTTTTT. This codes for CASSEVLANTGELFF.

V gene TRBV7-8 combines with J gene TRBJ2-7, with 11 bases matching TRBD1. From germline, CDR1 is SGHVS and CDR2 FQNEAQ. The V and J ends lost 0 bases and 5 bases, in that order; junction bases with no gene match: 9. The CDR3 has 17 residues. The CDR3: CASSLATGTGGLDEQYF. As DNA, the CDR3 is TGTGCCAGCAGCTTAGCTACTGGGACAGGGGGTCTTGACGAGCAGTACTTC.

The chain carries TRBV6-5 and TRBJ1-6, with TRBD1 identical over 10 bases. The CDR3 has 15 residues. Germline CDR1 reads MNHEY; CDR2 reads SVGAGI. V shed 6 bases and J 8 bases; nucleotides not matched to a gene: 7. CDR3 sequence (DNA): TGTGCCAGCAGCGCATCGGGACAGGGGTATTCACCCCTCCACTTT. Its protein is CASSASGQGYSPLHF.

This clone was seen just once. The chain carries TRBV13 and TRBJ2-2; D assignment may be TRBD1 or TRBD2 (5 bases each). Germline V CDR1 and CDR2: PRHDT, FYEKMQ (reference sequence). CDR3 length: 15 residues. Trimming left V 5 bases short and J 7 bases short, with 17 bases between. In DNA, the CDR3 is TGTGCCAGCAGCCTGAGGGGCGAGAGACGCGGGGAGCTGTTTTTT. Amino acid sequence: CASSLRGERRGELFF.

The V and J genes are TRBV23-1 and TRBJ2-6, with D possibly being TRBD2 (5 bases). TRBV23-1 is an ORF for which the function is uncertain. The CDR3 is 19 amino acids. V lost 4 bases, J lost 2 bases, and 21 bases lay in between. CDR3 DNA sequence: TGCGCCAGCAGTCTCCCTAGAGAGGGAACGGTGGCTGGGGCCAACGTCCTGACTTTC. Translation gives CASSLPREGTVAGANVLTF.

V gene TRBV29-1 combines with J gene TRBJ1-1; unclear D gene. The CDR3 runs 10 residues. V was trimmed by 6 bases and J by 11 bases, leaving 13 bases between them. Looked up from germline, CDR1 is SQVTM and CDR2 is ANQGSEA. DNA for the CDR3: TGCAGCGTAACACGGAAGGCGGCTTTCTTT. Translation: CSVTRKAAFF.

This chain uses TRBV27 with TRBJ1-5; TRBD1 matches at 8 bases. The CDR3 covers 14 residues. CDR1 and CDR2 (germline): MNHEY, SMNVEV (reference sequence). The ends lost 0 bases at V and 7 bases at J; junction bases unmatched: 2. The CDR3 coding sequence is TGTGCCAGCAGTTTATCGCAGGGGGCCCAGCCCCAGCATTTT. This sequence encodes CASSLSQGAQPQHF.

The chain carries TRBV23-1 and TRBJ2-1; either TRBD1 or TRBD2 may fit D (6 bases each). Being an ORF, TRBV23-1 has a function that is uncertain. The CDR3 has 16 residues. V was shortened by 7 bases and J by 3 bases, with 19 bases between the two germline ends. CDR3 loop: CASTSGASINYNEQFF. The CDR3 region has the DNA TGCGCCAGCACCTCGGGGGCATCGATCAACTACAATGAGCAGTTCTTC.

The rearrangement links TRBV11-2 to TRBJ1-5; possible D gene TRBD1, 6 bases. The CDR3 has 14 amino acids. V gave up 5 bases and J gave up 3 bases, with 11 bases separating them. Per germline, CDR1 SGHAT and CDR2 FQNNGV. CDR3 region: CASSLDSPNQPQHF. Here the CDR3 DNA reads TGTGCCAGCAGCCTGGACAGCCCCAATCAGCCCCAGCATTTT.

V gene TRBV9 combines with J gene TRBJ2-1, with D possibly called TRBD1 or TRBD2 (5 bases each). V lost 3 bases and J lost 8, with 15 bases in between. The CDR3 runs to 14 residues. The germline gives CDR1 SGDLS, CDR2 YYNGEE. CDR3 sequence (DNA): TGTGCCAGCAGCGATCCCTTGAGGGGCGATGAGCAGTTCTTC. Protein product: CASSDPLRGDEQFF.

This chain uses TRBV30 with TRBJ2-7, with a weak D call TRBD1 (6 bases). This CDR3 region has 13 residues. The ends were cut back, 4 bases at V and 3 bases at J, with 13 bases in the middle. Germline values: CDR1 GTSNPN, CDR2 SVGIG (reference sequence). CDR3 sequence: CAWTNRENYEQYF. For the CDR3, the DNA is TGTGCCTGGACGAACAGGGAAAACTACGAGCAGTACTTC.

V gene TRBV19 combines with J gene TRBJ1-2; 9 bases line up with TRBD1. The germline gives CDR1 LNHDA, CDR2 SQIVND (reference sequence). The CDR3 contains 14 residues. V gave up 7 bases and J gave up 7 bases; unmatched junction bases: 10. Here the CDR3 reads CASTIGQGRPGYTF. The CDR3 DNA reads TGTGCCAGTACAATCGGACAGGGGAGGCCTGGCTACACCTTC.

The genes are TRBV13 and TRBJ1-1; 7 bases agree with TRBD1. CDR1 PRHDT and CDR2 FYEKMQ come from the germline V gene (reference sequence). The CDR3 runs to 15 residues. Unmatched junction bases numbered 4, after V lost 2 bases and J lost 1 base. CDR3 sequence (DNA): TGTGCCAGCAGCTTAATGGGACAGAGGAACACTGAAGCTTTCTTT. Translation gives CASSLMGQRNTEAFF.

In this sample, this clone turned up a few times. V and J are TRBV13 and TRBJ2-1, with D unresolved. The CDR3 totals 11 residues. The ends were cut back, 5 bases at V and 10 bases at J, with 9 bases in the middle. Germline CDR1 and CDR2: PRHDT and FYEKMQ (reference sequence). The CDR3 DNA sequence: TGTGCCAGCAGCCCGATGGGAGAGCAGTTCTTC. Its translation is CASSPMGEQFF.

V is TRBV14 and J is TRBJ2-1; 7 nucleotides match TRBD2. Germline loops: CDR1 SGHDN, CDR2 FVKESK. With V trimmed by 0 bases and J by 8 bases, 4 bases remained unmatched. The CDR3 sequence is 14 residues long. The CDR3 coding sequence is TGTGCCAGCAGCCAAGAGACTAGCTTCGATGAGCAGTTCTTC. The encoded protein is CASSQETSFDEQFF.

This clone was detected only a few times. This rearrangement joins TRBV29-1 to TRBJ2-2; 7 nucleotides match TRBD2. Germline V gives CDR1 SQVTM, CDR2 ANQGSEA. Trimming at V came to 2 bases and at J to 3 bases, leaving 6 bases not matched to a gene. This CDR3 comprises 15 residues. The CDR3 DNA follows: TGCAGCGTTGAATTGGCGGGGGTTGACACCGGGGAGCTGTTTTTT. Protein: CSVELAGVDTGELFF.

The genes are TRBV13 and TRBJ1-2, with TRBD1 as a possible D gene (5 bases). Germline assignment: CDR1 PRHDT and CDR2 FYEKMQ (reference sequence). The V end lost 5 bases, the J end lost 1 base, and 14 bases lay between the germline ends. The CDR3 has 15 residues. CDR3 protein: CASSPDTKLNYGYTF. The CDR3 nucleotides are TGTGCCAGCAGCCCGGACACGAAACTTAACTATGGCTACACCTTC.

The CDR3 protein is CASSVSGTHEQYF. In nucleotides, the CDR3 is TGTGCCAGCAGCGTATCAGGGACCCACGAGCAGTACTTC. V and J are TRBV9 and TRBJ2-7; D may be TRBD1 or TRBD2 (5 bases each). The CDR3 spans 13 residues. Trimming took 1 base from V and 5 from J, leaving 10 bases between them. Germline loops: CDR1 SGDLS, CDR2 YYNGEE.

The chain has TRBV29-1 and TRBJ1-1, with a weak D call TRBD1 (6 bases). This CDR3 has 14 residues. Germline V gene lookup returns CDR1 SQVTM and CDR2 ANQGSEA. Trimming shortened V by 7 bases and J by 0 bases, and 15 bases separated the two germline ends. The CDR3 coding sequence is TGCAGCGCCCGGGGAGGGGGTGTGAACACTGAAGCTTTCTTT. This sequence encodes CSARGGGVNTEAFF.

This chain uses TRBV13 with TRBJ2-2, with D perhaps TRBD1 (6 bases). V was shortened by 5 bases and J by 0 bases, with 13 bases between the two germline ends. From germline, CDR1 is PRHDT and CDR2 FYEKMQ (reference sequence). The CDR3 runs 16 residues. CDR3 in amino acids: CASSVTGSSNTGELFF. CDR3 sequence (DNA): TGTGCCAGCAGCGTAACAGGGAGCTCGAACACCGGGGAGCTGTTTTTT.

The CDR3 nucleotides read TGCAGCGTTGAAGATATTGGAGGGTTTGGCTACACCTTC. Protein: CSVEDIGGFGYTF. This chain uses TRBV29-1 with TRBJ1-2, with unresolved D. From germline, CDR1 is SQVTM and CDR2 ANQGSEA. The CDR3 has 13 amino acids. V was trimmed by 0 bases and J by 7 bases, leaving 12 bases between them.

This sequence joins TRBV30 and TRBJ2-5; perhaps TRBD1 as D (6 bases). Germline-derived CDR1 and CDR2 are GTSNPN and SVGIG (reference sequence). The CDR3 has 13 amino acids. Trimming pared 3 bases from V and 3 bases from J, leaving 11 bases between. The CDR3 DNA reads TGTGCCTGGAGCGATGGACAGAAAGAGACCCAGTACTTC. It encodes CAWSDGQKETQYF.